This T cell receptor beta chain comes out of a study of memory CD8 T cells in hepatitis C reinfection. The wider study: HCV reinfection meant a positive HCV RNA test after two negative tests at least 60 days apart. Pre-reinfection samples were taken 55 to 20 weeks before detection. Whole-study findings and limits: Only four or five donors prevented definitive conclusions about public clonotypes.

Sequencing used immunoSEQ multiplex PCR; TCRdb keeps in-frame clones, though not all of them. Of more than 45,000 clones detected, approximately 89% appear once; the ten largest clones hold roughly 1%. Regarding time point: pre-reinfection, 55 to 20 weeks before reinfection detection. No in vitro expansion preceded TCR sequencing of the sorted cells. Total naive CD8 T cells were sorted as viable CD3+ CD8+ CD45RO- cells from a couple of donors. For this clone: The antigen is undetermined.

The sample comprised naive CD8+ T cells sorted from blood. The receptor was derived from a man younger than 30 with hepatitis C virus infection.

The CDR3 bases are TGTGCCAGCAGACAGGAAAATCAGCCCCAGCATTTT. It is translated as CASRQENQPQHF. V usage is TRBV7-9 and J usage is TRBJ1-5; D may be TRBD1 (5 bases). CDR1 is SEHNR and CDR2 is FQNEAQ in the germline V gene (reference sequence). V lost 6 bases to trimming and J lost 4 bases, with 7 bases between them. CDR3 length: 12 residues.